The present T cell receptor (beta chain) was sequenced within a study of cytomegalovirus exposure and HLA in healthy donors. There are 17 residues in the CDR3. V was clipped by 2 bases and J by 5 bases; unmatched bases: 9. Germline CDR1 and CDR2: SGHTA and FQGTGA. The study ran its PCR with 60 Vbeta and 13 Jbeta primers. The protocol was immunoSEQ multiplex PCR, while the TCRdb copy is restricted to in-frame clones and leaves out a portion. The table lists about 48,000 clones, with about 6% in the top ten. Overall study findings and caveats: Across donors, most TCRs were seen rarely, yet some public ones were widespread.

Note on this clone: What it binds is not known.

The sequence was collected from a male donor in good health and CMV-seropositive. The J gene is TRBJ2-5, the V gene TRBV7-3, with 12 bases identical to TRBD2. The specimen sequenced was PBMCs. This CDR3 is CASSLGPLAGGLETQYF. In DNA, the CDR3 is TGTGCCAGCAGCTTAGGCCCGCTAGCGGGGGGGCTGGAGACCCAGTACTTC.